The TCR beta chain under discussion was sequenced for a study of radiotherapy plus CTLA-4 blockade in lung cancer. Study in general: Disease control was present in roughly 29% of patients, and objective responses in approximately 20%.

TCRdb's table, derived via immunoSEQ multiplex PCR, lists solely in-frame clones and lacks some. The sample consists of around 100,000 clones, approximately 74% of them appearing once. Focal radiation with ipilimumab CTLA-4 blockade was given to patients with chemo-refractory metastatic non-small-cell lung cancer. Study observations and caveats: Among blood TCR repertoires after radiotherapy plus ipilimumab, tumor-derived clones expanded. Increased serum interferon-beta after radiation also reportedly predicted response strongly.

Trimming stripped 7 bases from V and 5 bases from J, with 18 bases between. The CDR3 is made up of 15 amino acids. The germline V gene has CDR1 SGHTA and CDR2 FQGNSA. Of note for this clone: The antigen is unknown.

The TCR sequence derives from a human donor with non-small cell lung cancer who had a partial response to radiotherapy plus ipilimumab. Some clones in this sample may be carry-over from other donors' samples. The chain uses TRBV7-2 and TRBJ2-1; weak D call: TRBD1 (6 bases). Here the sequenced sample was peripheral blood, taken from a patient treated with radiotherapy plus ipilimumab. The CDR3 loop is CASTGQFGRDNEQFF. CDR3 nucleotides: TGTGCCAGCACCGGACAGTTCGGCCGGGACAATGAGCAGTTCTTC.